These 17 T cell receptor beta chains were all obtained from the same sample, sequenced in a study of metastatic and nonmetastatic thyroid tumors. Not a single patient had been given any form of treatment at any point before undergoing thyroid surgery. TCRdb re-clonotyped the PCR reads via MiXCR. The repertoire consists of some 10,000 clones, with roughly 28% occurring once and the leading ten covering about 10%. The sequencing input was tumor tissue. The receptors were sampled from a male donor with papillary thyroid cancer or a benign thyroid nodule (not recorded which). Some clones in this sample may be carry-over from other donors' samples.

V gene TRBV15 combines with J gene TRBJ2-1; 8 nucleotides line up with TRBD1. Germline trimming cut 0 bases from V and 9 bases from J; bases unmatched to any gene: 10. This CDR3 has 16 residues. Germline lookup yields CDR1 LNHNV and CDR2 YYDKDF (reference sequence). The CDR3 DNA is TGTGCCACCAGCAGAGATCCTCAGGGGGCGGAGAGTGAGCAGTTCTTC. It encodes CATSRDPQGAESEQFF.

The chain is built from TRBV20-1 and TRBJ1-2; TRBD1 agrees at 8 bases. V gave up 6 bases and J gave up 8 bases; unmatched junction bases: 23. CDR1 DFQATT and CDR2 SNEGSKA come from the germline V gene (reference sequence). The CDR3 consists of 17 residues. CDR3 in DNA: TGCAGTGCAACGCCGGATGGACAGGGTCTAAGGATATTGGGCTACACCTTC. Translation: CSATPDGQGLRILGYTF.

The rearrangement links TRBV6-2 or TRBV6-3 to TRBJ1-2, with D perhaps matching TRBD1 (6 bases). From germline, CDR1 is MNHEY and CDR2 SVGEGT. Between the trimmed V and J ends, which lost 6 bases and 2 bases, there was a span of 7 bases. CDR3 length: 12 residues. Here the CDR3 reads CASRGQNYGYTF. CDR3 nucleotide sequence: TGTGCCAGCAGAGGACAGAACTATGGCTACACCTTC.

V is TRBV9 and J is TRBJ2-1; tentatively, D is TRBD2 (6 bases). The V gene's germline CDR1 is SGDLS and CDR2 YYNGEE. Deletions cut 3 bases from V and 7 bases from J, with 14 bases between. CDR3 length: 14 residues. The CDR3 sequence: CASSASDLGNEQFF. The CDR3 nucleotides are TGTGCCAGCAGCGCTAGCGATTTGGGGAATGAGCAGTTCTTC.

The rearrangement links TRBV30 to TRBJ1-1; no definite D call. Trimming pared 3 bases from V and 1 base from J, leaving 9 bases between. This CDR3 is built from 13 residues. Germline V gene sequence: CDR1 GTSNPN, CDR2 SVGIG (reference sequence). The CDR3 sequence is CAWSGQANTEAFF. The CDR3, as DNA: TGTGCCTGGAGCGGTCAGGCGAACACTGAAGCTTTCTTT.

This clone rates as medium-sized. The chain recombines TRBV6-2 or TRBV6-3 with TRBJ2-6, with 8 bases identical to TRBD2. CDR1 and CDR2 from the germline V gene are MNHEY and SVGEGT. This CDR3 is built from 17 residues. Trimming took 6 bases from V and 0 from J; bases not matched to a gene: 7. The CDR3 coding sequence is TGTGCCAGCAGGTACGGGGGGGTCCCCTCTGGGGCCAACGTCCTGACTTTC. Protein sequence: CASRYGGVPSGANVLTF.

This clone appeared many times. The chain employs TRBV5-6 and TRBJ2-1; TRBD2 is a possible D gene (5 bases). Trimming removed 3 bases at V and 8 bases at J, with 15 bases between. The germline CDR1 and CDR2 sequences are SGHDT and YYEEEE. CDR3 size: 14 residues. CDR3 DNA sequence: TGTGCCAGCAGCTCCCGGACTGGATTCGATGAGCAGTTCTTC. Translating gives CASSSRTGFDEQFF. The full variable domain, its missing parts supplied by reference TRBV5-6 and TRBJ2-1, is DAGVTQSPTHLIKTRGQQVTLRCSPKSGHDTVSWYQQALGQGPQFIFQYYEEEERQRGNFPDRFSGHQFPNYSSELNVNALLLGDSALYLCASSSRTGFDEQFFGPGTRLTVL.

By sample fraction, this clone is medium-sized. The V gene is TRBV27, the J gene TRBJ2-3; D not certain. The CDR3 sequence is 13 residues long. The V end was cut by 6 bases, the J end by 2 bases, with 9 bases between. Germline assignment: CDR1 MNHEY and CDR2 SMNVEV (reference sequence). This chain's CDR3 is CASRSASTDTQYF. The CDR3 coding sequence is TGTGCCAGCAGGAGCGCATCCACAGATACGCAGTATTTT.

This clone was seen more than once but under ten times. This sequence may be a read error, since a much larger clone differs from it by one base. The chain is built from TRBV3-1 and TRBJ2-5; 12 bases agree with TRBD2. Germline V gene data show CDR1 as LGHDT and CDR2 as YNNKEL (reference sequence). V lost 5 bases to trimming and J lost 3 bases; unmatched junction nucleotides: 7. The CDR3 has 16 amino acids. The CDR3 region is CASSRRLAGVEETQYF. DNA for the CDR3: TGTGCCAGCAGCAGGCGACTAGCGGGAGTGGAAGAGACCCAGTACTTC.

This clone was observed at least ten times. The chain recombines TRBV11-1 with TRBJ1-2, with 7 bases matching TRBD1. V shed 5 bases, J shed 8 bases, and the junction held 20 bases outside the gene matches. This CDR3 spans 17 amino acids. The germline V gene has CDR1 SGHAT and CDR2 FQDESV (reference sequence). The CDR3: CASSRQGLSPFRLGYTF. CDR3 DNA sequence: TGTGCCAGCAGCCGACAGGGTTTAAGCCCTTTTCGATTGGGCTACACCTTC.

This sequence joins TRBV4-1 and TRBJ2-2; the D is unclear. The ends were cut back, 3 bases at V and 7 bases at J, with 12 bases in the middle. This CDR3 region has 14 residues. In germline, CDR1 is MGHRA, CDR2 YSYEKL. CDR3: CASSQAQAVGELFF. In DNA, the CDR3 is TGCGCCAGCAGCCAGGCCCAGGCAGTCGGGGAGCTGTTTTTT.

This clone is labeled medium-sized. The CDR3 reads CASSISGQGSGYTF. The CDR3 coding sequence is TGTGCCAGTAGTATCTCGGGACAGGGAAGTGGCTACACCTTC. The chain uses TRBV19 and TRBJ1-2, with 9 bases fitting TRBD1. The CDR3 is made up of 14 amino acids. The germline gives CDR1 LNHDA, CDR2 SQIVND (reference sequence). Losses at the gene ends were 3 bases for V and 7 bases for J; bases not matched to a gene: 6.

This clone appeared a few times. This may be a read error: a much more frequent sequence differs by one nucleotide. This chain links TRBV11-2 with TRBJ2-1; unclear D gene. Germline V lookup: CDR1 SGHAT, CDR2 FQNNGV. This CDR3 has 13 amino acids. CDR3 DNA: TGTGCCAGCGGCTTAGACATCGGCGATGAGCAGTTCTTC. This translates into CASGLDIGDEQFF.

The gene calls are TRBV11-3 and TRBJ2-3; 9 bases fit TRBD1. This CDR3 comprises 15 residues. In germline, CDR1 is SGHNT, CDR2 YENEEA. V was clipped by 1 base and J by 5 bases; unmatched bases: 4. The CDR3 DNA sequence: TGTGCCAGCAGCTTAGCTTGGACAGGGGAAGATACGCAGTATTTT. Its protein is CASSLAWTGEDTQYF.

This sequence joins TRBV6-1 and TRBJ1-3; D is undetermined. This CDR3 comprises 13 residues. Trimming stripped 5 bases from V and 7 bases from J, with 12 bases between. Germline V gene data show CDR1 as MNHNS and CDR2 as SASEGT. CDR3 in DNA: TGTGCCAGCAGTCCTGGGCCTCGGAACACCATATATTTT. Translation: CASSPGPRNTIYF.

The sample holds many counts of this clone. The V and J genes are TRBV6-2 or TRBV6-3 and TRBJ2-2, with 7 bases that match TRBD2. Germline assignment: CDR1 MNHEY and CDR2 SVGEGT. V lost 11 bases, J lost 5 bases, and 8 bases stayed unmatched. The CDR3 length is 13 residues. The CDR3 sequence: CAGGSSETGELFF. CDR3 nucleotide sequence: TGTGCCGGCGGGAGTTCGGAAACCGGGGAGCTGTTTTTT.

This clone is medium-sized (0.01 to 0.1%) within its sample. CDR3 region: CASSTQERYGYTF. In DNA, the CDR3 is TGTGCCAGTAGTACACAGGAGCGATATGGCTACACCTTC. The chain joins TRBV19 to TRBJ1-2, with a tentative D call TRBD1 (5 bases). V lost 4 bases to trimming and J lost 5 bases, with 11 bases between them. CDR3 length equals 13 residues. Germline assignment: CDR1 LNHDA and CDR2 SQIVND (reference sequence).